This paragraph reports one T cell receptor beta chain. TCRdb's copy holds only in-frame clones and misses some; the assay was immunoSEQ multiplex PCR. Of roughly 180,000 clones in the sample, over 70% are singletons; the top ten hold 5.6%. V was pared by 0 bases and J by 0 bases, with 8 bases between. CDR1 KGHSH and CDR2 LQKENI come from the germline V gene. The CDR3 has 15 residues. The data derive from a study of blood T cell repertoires in COVID-19. In the study overall: The samples span acute and convalescent COVID-19 from the United States, Italy and Spain.

The clonotype originates from a woman between 35 and 50 years old with acute COVID-19. The specimen was PBMCs or T cells enriched from blood (not recorded which). This chain joins TRBV18 and TRBJ1-2; unclear D gene. The CDR3: CASSPPQAANYGYTF. The CDR3 DNA sequence: TGTGCCAGCTCACCACCGCAGGCAGCTAACTATGGCTACACCTTC. Variable domain in full (rest from reference TRBV18 and TRBJ1-2): NAGVMQNPRHLVRRRGQEARLRCSPMKGHSHVYWYRQLPEEGLKFMVYLQKENIIDESGMPKERFSAEFPKEGPSILRIQQVVRGDSAAYFCASSPPQAANYGYTFGSGTRLTVV.